The 14 T cell receptor beta chains given below trace back to one sample, sequenced in a study of control samples from healthy donors and cancer patients. The protocol was immunoSEQ multiplex PCR, while the TCRdb copy is restricted to in-frame clones and leaves out a portion. The profile shows approximately 210,000 clones, approximately 90% of them singletons. Sequencing used blood. These receptors were collected from a young man in good health.

J is TRBJ2-3 and V is TRBV7-9; D is unclear. Trimming took 5 bases from V and 4 from J, leaving 25 bases between them. The CDR3 contains 18 residues. The germline V gene encodes CDR1 SEHNR and CDR2 FQNEAQ (reference sequence). The CDR3 DNA reads TGTGCCAGCAGCCGACATTTCGAGACTTATCCTGATTCAGATACGCAGTATTTT. This gives the protein CASSRHFETYPDSDTQYF.

The table lists this clone with a count of one. The chain uses TRBV18 and TRBJ1-4; D ambiguous. The CDR3 sequence is 15 residues long. The V end was cut by 1 base, the J end by 8 bases, with 14 bases between. CDR1 is KGHSH and CDR2 is LQKENI in the germline V gene. The CDR3 coding sequence is TGTGCCAGCTCACCACAGCGCCAAGACAAGGAAAAACTGTTTTTT. This encodes CASSPQRQDKEKLFF. Drawing the rest from reference TRBV18 and TRBJ1-4, the complete variable domain is NAGVMQNPRHLVRRRGQEARLRCSPMKGHSHVYWYRQLPEEGLKFMVYLQKENIIDESGMPKERFSAEFPKEGPSILRIQQVVRGDSAAYFCASSPQRQDKEKLFFGSGTQLSVL.

The J gene is TRBJ2-6, the V gene TRBV5-8, with D uncertain. The CDR3 extends over 16 amino acids. The V gene's germline CDR1 is SGHTS and CDR2 YDEGEE. Trimming pared 0 bases from V and 0 bases from J, leaving 7 bases between. CDR3 bases: TGTGCCAGCAGCTTGGTAGGCGGCTCTGGGGCCAACGTCCTGACTTTC. This codes for CASSLVGGSGANVLTF.

The V and J genes are TRBV30 and TRBJ2-7; 11 bases are a match to TRBD2. The V gene end was trimmed by 2 bases and the J gene end by 0 bases; junction bases not matched to a gene: 3. Germline V gene lookup returns CDR1 GTSNPN and CDR2 SVGIG (reference sequence). The CDR3 spans 15 residues. The CDR3 region has the DNA TGTGCCTGGAGTCTGGGACTAGCGGTCTCCTACGAGCAGTACTTC. It encodes CAWSLGLAVSYEQYF.

This chain uses TRBV7-9 with TRBJ2-2, with TRBD2 as a possible D gene (5 bases). Germline lookup yields CDR1 SEHNR and CDR2 FQNEAQ (reference sequence). CDR3 length: 13 residues. Trimming took 7 bases from V and 5 from J, leaving 11 bases between them. Here the CDR3 reads CASILRVTGELFF. CDR3 nucleotides: TGTGCCAGCATCCTGAGGGTTACCGGGGAGCTGTTTTTT. The whole variable domain, filled in from reference TRBV7-9 and TRBJ2-2, reads DTGVSQNPRHKITKRGQNVTFRCDPISEHNRLYWYRQTLGQGPEFLTYFQNEAQLEKSRLLSDRFSAERPKGSFSTLEIQRTEQGDSAMYLCASILRVTGELFFGEGSRLTVL.

The sample holds one count of this clone. J is TRBJ1-3 and V is TRBV18; D gene unclear. V dropped 5 bases and J dropped 4 bases, with 6 bases sitting between them. This CDR3 comprises 12 residues. Germline values: CDR1 KGHSH, CDR2 LQKENI. As DNA, the CDR3 is TGTGCCAGCTCATCCAGGGGAAACACCATATATTTT. As protein: CASSSRGNTIYF.

J is TRBJ2-7 and V is TRBV10-3; D is unclear. The CDR3 extends over 17 amino acids. V lost 0 bases, J lost 0 bases, and 15 bases lay in between. Per germline, CDR1 ENHRY and CDR2 SYGVKD. The CDR3 DNA reads as TGTGCCATCAGTGAGTCCGGGTTATCCACGAGCTCCTACGAGCAGTACTTC. This gives the protein CAISESGLSTSSYEQYF.

The table lists this clone with a few counts. This rearrangement joins TRBV27 to TRBJ1-1; D gene uncertain. CDR1 MNHEY and CDR2 SMNVEV come from the germline V gene (reference sequence). The V end was cut by 3 bases, the J end by 5 bases, with 10 bases between. This CDR3 is built from 13 residues. The CDR3 bases are TGTGCCAGCAGTTTTACGGGAGGGACTGAAGCTTTCTTT. Its translation: CASSFTGGTEAFF.

The V and J genes are TRBV6-1 and TRBJ1-3; 9 nucleotides match TRBD1. The CDR3 is made up of 15 amino acids. Germline V gives CDR1 MNHNS, CDR2 SASEGT. J lost 2 bases, V lost 3 bases, and 2 bases had no gene match. CDR3 sequence (DNA): TGTGCCAGCAGTGAGGACAGGGGCCCTGGAAACACCATATATTTT. Encoded protein: CASSEDRGPGNTIYF.

In this sample, this clone turned up a few times. The V and J genes are TRBV7-7 and TRBJ2-7; 7 bases map to TRBD2. CDR1 and CDR2 from the germline V gene are SSHAT and FNYEAQ (reference sequence). V trimming: 6 bases; J trimming: 3 bases; junction bases outside the gene matches: 11. The CDR3 spans 15 residues. The CDR3 here is CASSLSAGDRYEQYF. The CDR3 coding sequence is TGTGCCAGCAGTTTATCGGCGGGGGACCGCTACGAGCAGTACTTC.

This clone was counted a few times. The J gene is TRBJ1-1, the V gene TRBV7-9; D remains ambiguous. CDR3 length: 14 residues. The germline V and J ends were trimmed by 1 base and 1 base, with 7 bases remaining between them. Germline V CDR1 and CDR2: SEHNR, FQNEAQ (reference sequence). CDR3 nucleotide sequence: TGTGCCAGCAGCTTAGTTTGGGAGAACACTGAAGCTTTCTTT. This sequence encodes CASSLVWENTEAFF.

The rearrangement uses TRBV3-1 (or the pseudogene TRBV3-2) and TRBJ1-1, with D uncertain. The germline V gene encodes CDR1 LGHDT and CDR2 YNNKEL (reference sequence). The V and J ends lost 1 base and 10 bases respectively, with 10 bases between them. The CDR3 is made up of 12 amino acids. The CDR3 protein is CASSQVPSAAFF. CDR3 nucleotides: TGTGCCAGCAGCCAAGTCCCCAGTGCAGCTTTCTTT.

This chain links TRBV5-1 with TRBJ2-1, with 10 positions matching TRBD2. Germline loops: CDR1 SGHRS, CDR2 YFSETQ. With V trimmed by 7 bases and J by 3 bases, 4 bases remained unmatched. The CDR3 extends over 14 amino acids. This chain's CDR3 is CASASGGFYNEQFF. The CDR3 DNA is TGCGCCAGCGCTAGCGGGGGTTTCTACAATGAGCAGTTCTTC. Combining the CDR3 with reference TRBV5-1 and TRBJ2-1 gives the whole variable domain KAGVTQTPRYLIKTRGQQVTLSCSPISGHRSVSWYQQTPGQGLQFLFEYFSETQRNKGNFPGRFSGRQFSNSRSEMNVSTLELGDSALYLCASASGGFYNEQFFGPGTRLTVL.

J is TRBJ2-7 and V is TRBV29-1, with TRBD1 matching over 8 bases. The CDR3 runs to 13 residues. V lost 7 bases, J lost 2 bases, and 7 bases stayed unmatched. CDR1 and CDR2 (germline): SQVTM, ANQGSEA. CDR3 region: CSALPQGAYEQYF. The CDR3 coding sequence is TGCAGCGCGCTTCCACAGGGGGCCTACGAGCAGTACTTC.